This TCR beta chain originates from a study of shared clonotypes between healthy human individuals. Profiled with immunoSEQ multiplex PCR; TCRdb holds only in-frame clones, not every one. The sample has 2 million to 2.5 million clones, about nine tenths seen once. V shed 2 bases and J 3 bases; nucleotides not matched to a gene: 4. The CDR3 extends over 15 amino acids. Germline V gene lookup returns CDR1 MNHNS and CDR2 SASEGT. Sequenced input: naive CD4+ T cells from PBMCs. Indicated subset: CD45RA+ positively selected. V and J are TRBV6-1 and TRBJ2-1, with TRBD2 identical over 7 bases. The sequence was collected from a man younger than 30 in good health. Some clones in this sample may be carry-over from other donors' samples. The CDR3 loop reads CASSERGLFYNEQFF. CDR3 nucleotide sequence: TGTGCCAGCAGTGAACGGGGACTATTCTACAATGAGCAGTTCTTC.